The 27 T cell receptor beta chains reported below all come from one sample, sequenced in a study of vaccination effects on CD4 cells after COVID-19. Subsequent to a culture period of about ten days, CD4+ T cells were isolated. It was two doses of either the BNT162b2 or mRNA-1273 vaccine that participants received. Repertoires were generated with immunoSEQ multiplex PCR, while TCRdb's copy carries only in-frame clones and drops some. Of 50,000 to 80,000 clones listed, 70% to 85% are singletons. These receptors' antigens are unknown. The sequences come from CD4+ T cells from PBMCs cultured without peptide, collected after COVID-19 vaccination. Every receptor here comes from a human donor who received a COVID-19 vaccine.

J is TRBJ2-3 and V is TRBV5-1; D possibly corresponds to TRBD1 (5 bases). V was trimmed by 0 bases and J by 2 bases, leaving 10 bases between them. Germline V CDR1 and CDR2: SGHRS, YFSETQ. The CDR3 loop spans 15 amino acids. In DNA form, the CDR3 reads TGCGCCAGCAGCTTGGCAGGACACTACACAGATACGCAGTATTTT. It is translated as CASSLAGHYTDTQYF.

The CDR3 sequence: CASSPRDRNTGELFF. CDR3 nucleotide sequence: TGTGCCAGCAGCCCTCGGGACAGAAACACCGGGGAGCTGTTTTTT. V gene TRBV3-1 (or the pseudogene TRBV3-2) combines with J gene TRBJ2-2; 7 bases map to TRBD1. V trimming: 4 bases; J trimming: 2 bases; junction bases outside the gene matches: 4. CDR3 length: 15 residues. Germline loops: CDR1 LGHDT, CDR2 YNNKEL (reference sequence).

This clone was observed a handful of times. V and J are TRBV5-1 and TRBJ1-2, with TRBD1 identical over 7 bases. CDR1 and CDR2 from the germline V gene are SGHRS and YFSETQ. Unmatched junction bases numbered 9, after V lost 3 bases and J lost 4 bases. CDR3 length: 15 residues. CDR3 bases: TGCGCCAGCAGCTCGGGAACAGGGGCGGCCTATGGCTACACCTTC. This codes for CASSSGTGAAYGYTF.

The sample holds one count of this clone. The chain recombines TRBV18 with TRBJ2-1, with D possibly TRBD2 on 6 matching bases. V lost 6 bases and J 2 bases, leaving 17 bases between the germline ends. Germline CDR1 is KGHSH and CDR2 is LQKENI. CDR3 length equals 16 residues. CDR3 region: CASSLLAERAYNEQFF. CDR3 sequence (DNA): TGTGCCAGCTCTCTATTAGCGGAGAGAGCCTACAATGAGCAGTTCTTC. Using reference TRBV18 and TRBJ2-1 for the parts outside the CDR3, the full variable domain is NAGVMQNPRHLVRRRGQEARLRCSPMKGHSHVYWYRQLPEEGLKFMVYLQKENIIDESGMPKERFSAEFPKEGPSILRIQQVVRGDSAAYFCASSLLAERAYNEQFFGPGTRLTVL.

The chain uses TRBV7-2 and TRBJ1-2; TRBD1 might be the D (6 bases). The CDR3 sequence is 15 residues long. V was pared by 5 bases and J by 8 bases, with 21 bases between. Germline CDR1 and CDR2: SGHTA and FQGNSA. This chain's CDR3 is CASSPGGWGPSGYTF. The CDR3 DNA follows: TGTGCCAGCAGCCCCGGGGGCTGGGGGCCGAGCGGCTACACCTTC.

The rearrangement uses TRBV2 and TRBJ2-5; D tentatively reads TRBD1 or TRBD2 (5 bases each). V was pared by 3 bases and J by 5 bases, with 10 bases between. From germline, CDR1 is SNHLY and CDR2 FYNNEI. This CDR3 spans 13 amino acids. The CDR3 DNA reads as TGTGCCAGCAGTGACGGGGCCGGCGAGACCCAGTACTTC. Translating it yields CASSDGAGETQYF.

The rearrangement uses TRBV7-3 and TRBJ2-2; D is perhaps TRBD2 (6 bases). Trimming took 4 bases from V and 4 from J, leaving 13 bases between them. Germline CDR1 SGHTA, CDR2 FQGTGA. This CDR3 contains 15 residues. The DNA of the CDR3 is TGTGCCAGCAGCTACTCCTCAGCGGGCACCGGGGAGCTGTTTTTT. Protein sequence: CASSYSSAGTGELFF.

This sequence joins TRBV24-1 and TRBJ2-3; TRBD1 matches at 8 bases. V lost 9 bases, J lost 6 bases, and 4 bases stayed unmatched. CDR3 length: 12 residues. Per the germline V gene, CDR1 is KGHDR and CDR2 is SFDVKD. The DNA of the CDR3 is TGTGCCACCGAGGACAGGGTGGATACGCAGTATTTT. Its translation is CATEDRVDTQYF.

This chain joins TRBV6-5 and TRBJ1-5, with D possibly being TRBD1 (5 bases). The V and J ends lost 2 bases and 7 bases respectively, with 12 bases between them. The CDR3 spans 14 residues. Germline CDR1 reads MNHEY; CDR2 reads SVGAGI. The CDR3 DNA reads TGTGCCAGCAGTTACGGGGGGGATAGGCAGCCCCAGCATTTT. Amino acids: CASSYGGDRQPQHF.

The rearrangement links TRBV16 to TRBJ1-6; TRBD1 might be the D (6 bases). The V and J ends lost 9 bases and 5 bases respectively, with 17 bases between them. This CDR3 region has 15 residues. CDR1 and CDR2 (germline): KGHSY, FQNENV. In DNA, the CDR3 is TGTGCCAGTCAACTCAGGGGAGGTAATAATTCACCCCTCCACTTT. It translates to CASQLRGGNNSPLHF. The full variable domain, its missing parts supplied by reference TRBV16 and TRBJ1-6, is GEEVAQTPKHLVRGEGQKAKLYCAPIKGHSYVFWYQQVLKNEFKFLISFQNENVFDETGMPKERFSAKCLPNSPCSLEIQATKLEDSAVYFCASQLRGGNNSPLHFGNGTRLTVT.

This clone has more than one count but fewer than ten. The genes are TRBV30 and TRBJ1-2, with D maybe TRBD1 (5 bases). Per germline, CDR1 GTSNPN and CDR2 SVGIG (reference sequence). Trimming removed 0 bases from V and 5 bases from J, with 16 bases in between. The CDR3 has 15 residues. This CDR3 is CAWSVRGFDGYGYTF. For the CDR3, the DNA is TGTGCCTGGAGTGTACGGGGGTTTGATGGATATGGCTACACCTTC.

The chain combines TRBV6-6 with TRBJ1-5, with TRBD1 matching 8 bases. With V trimmed by 10 bases and J by 3 bases, 5 bases remained unmatched. Per germline, CDR1 MNHNY and CDR2 SVGAGI (reference sequence). The length of the CDR3 is 13 residues. The CDR3 reads CAISGQVNQPQHF. The DNA for the CDR3 is TGTGCCATCTCGGGACAGGTCAATCAGCCCCAGCATTTT.

The rearrangement uses TRBV9 and TRBJ1-3; D not certain. Trimming removed 4 bases from V and 0 bases from J, with 17 bases in between. CDR1 is SGDLS and CDR2 is YYNGEE in the germline V gene. The CDR3 is 17 residues long. CDR3 residues: CASSTQPGVGSGNTIYF. The CDR3 nucleotides read TGTGCCAGCAGCACTCAACCCGGGGTGGGCTCTGGAAACACCATATATTTT.

This clone ranks as medium-sized (0.01 to 0.1%). The chain carries TRBV12-3 or TRBV12-4 and TRBJ1-1, with D uncertain. V dropped 6 bases and J dropped 0 bases, with 8 bases sitting between them. The CDR3 runs to 13 residues. CDR3 sequence (DNA): TGTGCCAGCAGACTTGACCTGAACACTGAAGCTTTCTTT. Protein product: CASRLDLNTEAFF.

This clone appeared a single time. The chain carries TRBV7-3 and TRBJ2-6; D is uncertain. The germline V gene encodes CDR1 SGHTA and CDR2 FQGTGA. V was clipped by 1 base and J by 0 bases, with 7 bases between them. CDR3 length equals 16 residues. The CDR3 protein is CASSLMGDSGANVLTF. The DNA of the CDR3 is TGTGCCAGCAGCTTAATGGGCGACTCTGGGGCCAACGTCCTGACTTTC. Combining the CDR3 with reference TRBV7-3 and TRBJ2-6 gives the whole variable domain GAGVSQTPSNKVTEKGKYVELRCDPISGHTALYWYRQSLGQGPEFLIYFQGTGAADDSGLPNDRFFAVRPEGSVSTLKIQRTERGDSAVYLCASSLMGDSGANVLTFGAGSRLTVL.

The chain couples TRBV10-3 to TRBJ2-5; no clear D gene. V was cut by 3 bases and J by 5 bases, with 13 bases left in between. The CDR3 runs to 14 residues. Germline V lookup: CDR1 ENHRY, CDR2 SYGVKD. The CDR3 here is CAISDSVGRETQYF. CDR3 nucleotides: TGTGCCATCAGTGACAGTGTTGGACGGGAGACCCAGTACTTC.

The CDR3 here is CASSPTGVNQPQHF. The CDR3 nucleotides are TGTGCCAGCTCACCGACAGGGGTAAATCAGCCCCAGCATTTT. The rearrangement links TRBV18 to TRBJ1-5; 8 positions match TRBD1. CDR1 is KGHSH and CDR2 is LQKENI in the germline V gene. This CDR3 region has 14 residues. The J segment lost 4 bases and the V segment lost 3 bases, leaving 2 bases of the junction unmatched.

This clone was found once. This rearrangement joins TRBV24-1 to TRBJ2-6; D is unclear. The CDR3 has 17 amino acids. Per the germline V gene, CDR1 is KGHDR and CDR2 is SFDVKD. V was shortened by 3 bases and J by 1 base, with 12 bases between the two germline ends. CDR3 protein: CATSDEDGSSGANVLTF. CDR3 bases: TGTGCCACCAGTGATGAGGACGGGTCTTCTGGGGCCAACGTCCTGACTTTC.

This chain uses TRBV28 with TRBJ1-1; maybe TRBD1 (5 bases). Per the germline V gene, CDR1 is MDHEN and CDR2 is SYDVKM. The length of the CDR3 is 14 residues. V dropped 6 bases and J dropped 4 bases, with 15 bases sitting between them. CDR3 coding DNA: TGTGCCAGCAGCCCCGCGGGGGGTCGCACTGAAGCTTTCTTT. It encodes CASSPAGGRTEAFF. Full variable domain (remainder filled in from reference TRBV28 and TRBJ1-1): DVKVTQSSRYLVKRTGEKVFLECVQDMDHENMFWYRQDPGLGLRLIYFSYDVKMKEKGDIPEGYSVSREKKERFSLILESASTNQTSMYLCASSPAGGRTEAFFGQGTRLTVV.

The CDR3 protein is CASSLSAGNTIYF. The CDR3 coding sequence is TGCGCCAGCAGCTTGTCAGCTGGAAACACCATATATTTT. The genes are TRBV5-1 and TRBJ1-3, with unresolved D. CDR1 and CDR2 from the germline V gene are SGHRS and YFSETQ. This CDR3 is built from 13 residues. Deletions cut 1 base from V and 2 bases from J, with 4 bases between.

The J gene is TRBJ2-7, the V gene TRBV6-5, with a tentative D call TRBD1 (5 bases). This CDR3 region has 14 residues. The germline V gene encodes CDR1 MNHEY and CDR2 SVGAGI. Trimming cost V 0 bases and J 1 base, with 7 bases left between them. CDR3 residues: CASSYSRQSYEQYV. DNA of the CDR3: TGTGCCAGCAGTTACTCACGACAGTCCTACGAGCAGTACGTC.

This clone showed up just a few times. The gene calls are TRBV6-1 and TRBJ2-7; 11 positions match TRBD1. CDR1 is MNHNS and CDR2 is SASEGT in the germline V gene. The V gene end was trimmed by 4 bases and the J gene end by 3 bases; junction bases not matched to a gene: 11. The CDR3 totals 17 residues. CDR3 residues: CASSALIWGQGDYEQYV. The CDR3 bases are TGTGCCAGCAGTGCCCTCATCTGGGGACAGGGGGACTACGAGCAGTACGTC.

This sequence joins TRBV6-1 and TRBJ1-5; D gene uncertain. The CDR3 extends over 13 amino acids. The V end was cut by 3 bases, the J end by 5 bases, with 8 bases between. CDR1 and CDR2 from the germline V gene are MNHNS and SASEGT. As DNA, the CDR3 is TGTGCCAGCAGTGAGGACGGCTATCAGCCCCAGCATTTT. Its translation is CASSEDGYQPQHF.

The chain employs TRBV21-1 and TRBJ2-2; the D call in the table, TRBD2, was not verified against the DNA. TRBV21-1 constitutes a pseudogene. The CDR3 totals 15 residues. The CDR3: CASSEAQLVTGELFF. CDR3 sequence (DNA): TGTGCCAGCAGTGAGGCCCAGCTTGTCACCGGGGAGCTGTTTTTT.

J is TRBJ2-3 and V is TRBV6-4, with D maybe TRBD2 (7 bases). The CDR3 sequence is 17 residues long. Trimming cost V 0 bases and J 2 bases, with 15 bases left between them. Per the germline V gene, CDR1 is MRHNA and CDR2 is SNTAGT. CDR3 amino acids: CASSDSEGGVATDTQYF. For the CDR3, the DNA is TGTGCCAGCAGTGACTCGGAAGGGGGGGTGGCCACAGATACGCAGTATTTT.

The chain links TRBV11-2 to TRBJ2-3; D unresolved. The length of the CDR3 is 15 residues. Trimming took 0 bases from V and 6 from J, leaving 13 bases between them. Germline V lookup: CDR1 SGHAT, CDR2 FQNNGV. CDR3 sequence reads: CASSLDWSTRDTQYF. The CDR3 region has the DNA TGTGCCAGCAGCTTAGACTGGTCTACGAGGGATACGCAGTATTTT.

The rearrangement links TRBV27 to TRBJ2-3, with D unresolved. Trimming stripped 6 bases from V and 6 bases from J, with 13 bases between. This CDR3 comprises 13 residues. In germline, CDR1 is MNHEY, CDR2 SMNVEV (reference sequence). The CDR3 DNA reads as TGTGCCAGCAGGCCTCAGAACCTGGATACGCAGTATTTT. Translated, it gives CASRPQNLDTQYF.